Presented here are 9 T cell receptor beta chains from one specimen sequenced in a study of shared clonotypes between healthy human individuals. Method: immunoSEQ multiplex PCR; TCRdb's copy keeps in-frame clones and lacks some. The sample lists about 680,000 clones; 55% to 85% were seen once. Sequences were obtained from memory CD4+ T cells sorted from blood. The subset: CD45RA-negative fraction. Every receptor here comes from a woman in her 30s in good health.

This clone was picked up a small number of times. V gene TRBV5-6 combines with J gene TRBJ2-7, with a tentative D call TRBD1 (5 bases). The V gene's germline CDR1 is SGHDT and CDR2 YYEEEE. The CDR3 length is 14 residues. With 5 bases removed from V and 3 bases from J, the gap between germline ends came to 15 bases. The CDR3 DNA sequence: TGTGCCAGCAGGAAACTCGACAGTTACTACGAGCAGTACTTC. It translates to CASRKLDSYYEQYF.

This sequence joins TRBV27 and TRBJ2-3; a weak D match, TRBD1 (6 bases). V lost 3 bases and J 7 bases, leaving 14 bases between the germline ends. This CDR3 contains 14 residues. The germline V gene encodes CDR1 MNHEY and CDR2 SMNVEV (reference sequence). The CDR3 DNA is TGTGCCAGCAGTTTGGACAGAGGCCTCAATACGCAGTATTTT. Protein sequence: CASSLDRGLNTQYF.

This chain links TRBV12-5 with TRBJ2-1; D is tentatively TRBD1 or TRBD2 (6 bases each). The V gene's germline CDR1 is LGHNT and CDR2 FRNRAP. V was shortened by 6 bases and J by 8 bases, with 14 bases between the two germline ends. The CDR3 has 13 amino acids. The CDR3 nucleotides are TGTGCTAGTGGCCCCTCCGGGGGCGATGAGCAGTTCTTC. This sequence encodes CASGPSGGDEQFF.

This clone was counted ten times or more. J is TRBJ2-3 and V is TRBV7-2, with 10 bases that match TRBD2. There are 16 residues in the CDR3. Germline lookup yields CDR1 SGHTA and CDR2 FQGNSA. Trimming removed 2 bases from V and 4 bases from J; junction bases left unmatched: 6. For the CDR3, the DNA is TGTGCCAGCAGCTTATGGCTAGCGGGAGTTGCAGATACGCAGTATTTT. Encoded protein: CASSLWLAGVADTQYF.

V is TRBV5-4 and J is TRBJ2-2, with a tentative D call TRBD2 (5 bases). The V gene's germline CDR1 is SGHNT and CDR2 YYREEE (reference sequence). Trimming pared 4 bases from V and 2 bases from J, leaving 12 bases between. The CDR3 covers 15 residues. The CDR3 DNA is TGTGCCAGCAGCAACCTTGGACTCAACACCGGGGAGCTGTTTTTT. Protein product: CASSNLGLNTGELFF.

This clone is a singleton in its sample. The rearrangement joins TRBV28 to TRBJ1-1; D is possibly TRBD1 (5 bases). Per the germline V gene, CDR1 is MDHEN and CDR2 is SYDVKM. V was shortened by 5 bases and J by 0 bases, with 16 bases between the two germline ends. The CDR3 spans 16 residues. CDR3 in DNA: TGTGCCAGCAGTCCCGGTTGGGAGGGGTTGAACACTGAAGCTTTCTTT. This translates into CASSPGWEGLNTEAFF.

The V call is TRBV11-3, the J call TRBJ2-3, with 7 positions matching TRBD1. V gave up 5 bases and J gave up 1 base; unmatched junction bases: 9. From germline, CDR1 is SGHNT and CDR2 YENEEA. This CDR3 has 16 amino acids. CDR3 protein: CASSPGTDLRTDTQYF. CDR3 nucleotides: TGTGCCAGCAGCCCAGGGACAGATCTTCGCACAGATACGCAGTATTTT.

The rearrangement uses TRBV11-1 and TRBJ2-7; no clear D gene. The CDR3 totals 13 residues. Looked up from germline, CDR1 is SGHAT and CDR2 is FQDESV (reference sequence). V was pared by 0 bases and J by 0 bases, with 3 bases between. CDR3 region: CASSLAHSYEQYF. In nucleotides, the CDR3 is TGTGCCAGCAGCTTAGCCCACTCCTACGAGCAGTACTTC.

V usage is TRBV27 and J usage is TRBJ1-2; maybe TRBD1 (5 bases). CDR1 is MNHEY and CDR2 is SMNVEV in the germline V gene (reference sequence). Trimming cost V 3 bases and J 6 bases, with 17 bases left between them. CDR3 length: 15 amino acids. Here the CDR3 reads CASSFYGGLRDGYTF. CDR3 bases: TGTGCCAGCAGTTTTTATGGGGGGTTACGGGATGGCTACACCTTC.